Following are 9 T cell receptor beta chains from one sample sequenced in a study of identical twins. TCRdb used MiXCR to reprocess the 5' RACE reads, holding one entry per CDR3 protein. This table has around 650,000 distinct CDR3 sequences, around 7.4% appearing once. The same sample was also used in a study of yellow fever vaccine responses in identical twins.

The specimen was PBMCs. These receptors originate from a woman aged 18-35 years in good health.

This clonotype was counted many times. V usage is TRBV4-1 and J usage is TRBJ2-4; weak D call: TRBD1 (6 bases). This CDR3 region has 18 residues. V lost 1 base and J lost 5, with 21 bases in between. The germline gives CDR1 MGHRA, CDR2 YSYEKL. CDR3 in amino acids: CASSQAGQRSYIENIQYF. The CDR3 DNA follows: TGCGCCAGCAGCCAAGCCGGACAGAGGTCCTACATTGAAAACATTCAGTACTTC.

This rearrangement joins TRBV28 to TRBJ2-1; D remains ambiguous. The V gene lost 6 bases and the J gene lost 7 bases, with 19 bases spanning the gap. Looked up from germline, CDR1 is MDHEN and CDR2 is SYDVKM. CDR3 length: 15 residues. In DNA form, the CDR3 reads TGTGCCAGCAGCCCCACTTACTGGAGTAATAATGAGCAGTTCTTC. It is translated as CASSPTYWSNNEQFF.

The chain recombines TRBV29-1 with TRBJ2-3, with 11 bases matching TRBD2. Germline V lookup: CDR1 SQVTM, CDR2 ANQGSEA. The CDR3 loop spans 16 amino acids. Unmatched junction bases numbered 10, after V lost 5 bases and J lost 3 bases. CDR3 loop: CSVHPTSGSRTDTQYF. The CDR3 DNA reads as TGCAGCGTTCACCCTACTAGCGGGAGCCGGACAGATACGCAGTATTTT.

This clonotype has just a few counts. This sequence joins TRBV9 and TRBJ1-6; TRBD1 is a possible D gene (5 bases). CDR1 and CDR2 (germline): SGDLS, YYNGEE. The CDR3 runs to 15 residues. The V end was cut by 0 bases, the J end by 4 bases, with 8 bases between. The CDR3 protein is CASSVGGVYNSPLHF. In nucleotides, the CDR3 is TGTGCCAGCAGCGTAGGGGGGGTGTATAATTCACCCCTCCACTTT.

This clonotype was seen a few times. The chain is built from TRBV20-1 and TRBJ2-3; TRBD1 might be the D (6 bases). This CDR3 comprises 14 residues. From germline, CDR1 is DFQATT and CDR2 SNEGSKA (reference sequence). The V end lost 4 bases, the J end lost 0 bases, and 11 bases lay between the germline ends. The CDR3 DNA follows: TGCAGTGCTAAACAGGGCTCTAGCACAGATACGCAGTATTTT. Translated: CSAKQGSSTDTQYF.

The sample holds many counts of this clonotype. This chain uses TRBV6-6 with TRBJ1-2, with unresolved D. V dropped 6 bases and J dropped 0 bases, with 8 bases sitting between them. Germline CDR1 MNHNY, CDR2 SVGAGI (reference sequence). The length of the CDR3 is 13 residues. The CDR3 DNA follows: TGTGCCAGCAGGGAACCCGCTAACTATGGCTACACCTTC. The encoded protein is CASREPANYGYTF.

This clonotype was counted between two and nine times. V is TRBV5-1 and J is TRBJ2-3, with 7 nucleotides matching TRBD2. CDR1 is SGHRS and CDR2 is YFSETQ in the germline V gene. The CDR3 has 16 amino acids. V dropped 0 bases and J dropped 1; count of bases not matched to a gene: 5. CDR3 amino acids: CASSLGVAGRTDTQYF. The CDR3 DNA reads TGCGCCAGCAGCTTGGGAGTAGCGGGCCGCACAGATACGCAGTATTTT.

The chain recombines TRBV29-1 with TRBJ2-5; the match to TRBD2 covers 7 bases. Germline V lookup: CDR1 SQVTM, CDR2 ANQGSEA. The CDR3 sequence is 13 residues long. With 7 bases clipped from V and 1 base from J, the junction kept 6 bases outside the gene matches. CDR3 residues: CSGKPGGQETQYF. The CDR3, as DNA: TGCAGCGGGAAACCGGGGGGCCAAGAGACCCAGTACTTC.

The chain has TRBV7-9 and TRBJ1-6, with a tentative D call TRBD1 (5 bases). The germline CDR1 and CDR2 sequences are SEHNR and FQNEAQ (reference sequence). Trimming took off 0 bases at V and 11 bases at J, with 14 bases between the two ends. CDR3 length equals 15 residues. The CDR3 protein is CASSLAGREGAPLHF. CDR3 nucleotides: TGTGCCAGCAGCTTAGCGGGCAGGGAAGGGGCACCCCTCCACTTT.